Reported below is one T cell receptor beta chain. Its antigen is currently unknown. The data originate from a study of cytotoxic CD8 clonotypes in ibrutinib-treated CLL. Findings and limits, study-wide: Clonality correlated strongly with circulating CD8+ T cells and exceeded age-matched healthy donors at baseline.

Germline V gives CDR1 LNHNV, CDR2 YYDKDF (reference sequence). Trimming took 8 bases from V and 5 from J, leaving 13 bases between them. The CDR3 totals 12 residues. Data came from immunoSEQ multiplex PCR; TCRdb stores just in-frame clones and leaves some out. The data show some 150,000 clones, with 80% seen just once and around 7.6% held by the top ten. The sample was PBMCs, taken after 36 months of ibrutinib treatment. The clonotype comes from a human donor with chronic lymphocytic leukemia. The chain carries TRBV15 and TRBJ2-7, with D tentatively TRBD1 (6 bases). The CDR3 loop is CATSPTGNEQYF. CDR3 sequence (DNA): TGTGCCACCTCGCCAACAGGGAACGAGCAGTACTTC. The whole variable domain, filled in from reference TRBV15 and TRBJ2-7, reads DAMVIQNPRYQVTQFGKPVTLSCSQTLNHNVMYWYQQKSSQAPKLLFHYYDKDFNNEADTPDNFQSRRPNTSFCFLDIRSPGLGDTAMYLCATSPTGNEQYFGPGTRLTVT.